Shown below are 25 T cell receptor beta chains from a single sample sequenced in a study of TIL therapy for anti-PD-1-resistant metastatic lung cancer. The sample's time point: pre-treatment sample, taken before nivolumab and TIL therapy. The tumor samples were excised metastases, mostly pleural nodules or supraclavicular lymph nodes. Sequencing used immunoSEQ v3. Using immunoSEQ multiplex PCR, the repertoire was profiled, and TCRdb retains in-frame clones only, with some absent. The sample contains approximately 97,000 clones, roughly two thirds of which appear only once. The specimen comprised tumor tissue, sampled at baseline. All receptors come from a person aged 25-79 years with non-small cell lung cancer.

This rearrangement joins TRBV30 to TRBJ2-7; D is possibly TRBD1 or TRBD2 (6 bases each). Trimming left V 2 bases short and J 5 bases short, with 13 bases between. Per the germline V gene, CDR1 is GTSNPN and CDR2 is SVGIG (reference sequence). The CDR3 covers 13 residues. The CDR3 sequence: CAWSRGASDEQYF. The CDR3 bases are TGTGCCTGGAGTAGGGGGGCGTCGGACGAGCAGTACTTC. Looking up the rest from reference TRBV30 and TRBJ2-7 gives the full variable domain: SQTIHQWPATLVQPVGSPLSLECTVEGTSNPNLYWYRQAAGRGLQLLFYSVGIGQISSEVPQNLSASRPQDRQFILSSKKLLLSDSGFYLCAWSRGASDEQYFGPGTRLTVT.

The rearrangement uses TRBV28 and TRBJ1-4; 8 nucleotides line up with TRBD1. The V gene's germline CDR1 is MDHEN and CDR2 SYDVKM. J lost 6 bases, V lost 5 bases, and 5 bases had no gene match. The CDR3 runs 14 residues. CDR3 sequence: CASSDRGRDEKLFF. CDR3 nucleotide sequence: TGTGCCAGCAGTGACAGGGGCCGGGATGAAAAACTGTTTTTT.

This clone showed up many times. The chain uses TRBV4-3 and TRBJ1-4; the match to TRBD1 covers 7 bases. CDR3 length equals 14 residues. V lost 0 bases to trimming and J lost 5 bases; unmatched junction nucleotides: 0. Per the germline V gene, CDR1 is LGHNA and CDR2 is YSLEER. The CDR3 DNA is TGCGCCAGCAGCCAAGACAGGGGGAATGAAAAACTGTTTTTT. This encodes CASSQDRGNEKLFF.

The V and J genes are TRBV29-1 and TRBJ2-3; 7 bases match TRBD2. V shed 4 bases, J shed 3 bases, and the junction held 4 bases outside the gene matches. Germline V gene data show CDR1 as SQVTM and CDR2 as ANQGSEA. The CDR3 has 13 residues. The CDR3, as DNA: TGCAGCGTTGGACTAGCCGGGACAGATACGCAGTATTTT. Translation: CSVGLAGTDTQYF.

The chain recombines TRBV7-9 with TRBJ2-7; 8 bases map to TRBD1. CDR1 and CDR2 (germline): SEHNR, FQNEAQ (reference sequence). This CDR3 spans 17 amino acids. Losses at the gene ends were 5 bases for V and 4 bases for J; bases not matched to a gene: 16. CDR3 in amino acids: CASSTFPTRTGRYEQYF. DNA of the CDR3: TGTGCCAGCAGCACCTTCCCGACAAGGACAGGGAGGTACGAGCAGTACTTC.

There are a few counts of this clone. The chain employs TRBV10-3 and TRBJ2-7; D unclear. This CDR3 comprises 11 residues. CDR1 ENHRY and CDR2 SYGVKD come from the germline V gene. V was pared by 10 bases and J by 5 bases, with 12 bases between. CDR3 coding DNA: TGTGCCACTACGCAGGCTAACGAGCAGTACTTC. It specifies CATTQANEQYF.

V is TRBV29-1 and J is TRBJ2-3; TRBD2 matches at 8 bases. This CDR3 is 14 amino acids long. Germline V gene sequence: CDR1 SQVTM, CDR2 ANQGSEA. V was pared by 6 bases and J by 4 bases, with 9 bases of the junction left unmatched. For the CDR3, the DNA is TGCAGCGTCAGAAGGATAGCGGGATCAGATACGCAGTATTTT. Amino acids: CSVRRIAGSDTQYF.

The table lists this clone with a few counts. The chain is built from TRBV18 and TRBJ2-1; 7 nucleotides agree with TRBD1. Germline V gives CDR1 KGHSH, CDR2 LQKENI. J gave up 5 bases and V 4 bases, and 5 bases lay outside the gene matches. The CDR3 runs to 14 residues. CDR3 region: CASSLRDSNNEQFF. In DNA form, the CDR3 reads TGTGCCAGCTCACTCCGGGACAGCAACAATGAGCAGTTCTTC.

This sequence joins TRBV27 and TRBJ1-1, with 7 bases identical to TRBD1. CDR1 is MNHEY, CDR2 SMNVEV, per germline (reference sequence). V gave up 6 bases and J gave up 4 bases; unmatched junction bases: 8. The CDR3 length is 14 residues. This CDR3 is CASSVPGQPTEAFF. The CDR3 nucleotides read TGTGCCAGCAGCGTACCGGGACAGCCCACTGAAGCTTTCTTT.

This clone occurred a few times. Other DNA sequences in the sample encode the same CDR3. The V call is TRBV14, the J call TRBJ2-7; D is ambiguous. This CDR3 region has 11 residues. Trimming pared 4 bases from V and 3 bases from J, leaving 4 bases between. From germline, CDR1 is SGHDN and CDR2 FVKESK. The CDR3 sequence: CASSRDYEQYF. The CDR3 coding sequence is TGTGCCAGCAGCCGGGACTACGAGCAGTACTTC.

This rearrangement joins TRBV4-3 to TRBJ1-5, with unresolved D. Germline CDR1 LGHNA, CDR2 YSLEER. The CDR3 is made up of 15 amino acids. The V end lost 0 bases, the J end lost 5 bases, and 11 bases lay between the germline ends. This CDR3 reads CASSQDVLGDQPQHF. In DNA form, the CDR3 reads TGCGCCAGCAGCCAAGATGTATTGGGTGATCAGCCCCAGCATTTT.

The CDR3 DNA reads as TGTGCCAGCAGAATAAGGCCCCACAATGAGCAGTTCTTC. It yields the protein CASRIRPHNEQFF. The chain uses TRBV6-5 and TRBJ2-1; D not certain. This CDR3 is built from 13 residues. V lost 6 bases and J 5 bases, leaving 11 bases between the germline ends. Germline lookup yields CDR1 MNHEY and CDR2 SVGAGI.

This clone came up once. The chain uses TRBV12-1 and TRBJ1-2; no DNA check was done on the table's D call, TRBD1. TRBV12-1 is a pseudogene segment. There are 16 residues in the CDR3. Written as DNA, the CDR3 is TGTGCCAGCAGCCTAGGGACAGGGGGAAGCGGCTATGGCTACACCTTC. Its translation is CASSLGTGGSGYGYTF.

V usage is TRBV11-2 and J usage is TRBJ2-7; a weak D match, TRBD2 (6 bases). V gave up 2 bases and J gave up 3 bases, with 20 bases separating them. The CDR3 contains 17 residues. Germline loops: CDR1 SGHAT, CDR2 FQNNGV. CDR3 sequence: CASSLPLSTRERYEQYF. The CDR3, as DNA: TGTGCCAGCAGCTTACCCCTGTCCACCCGGGAGCGCTACGAGCAGTACTTC.

The chain is built from TRBV28 and TRBJ2-7; TRBD2 agrees at 7 bases. Germline V gene data show CDR1 as MDHEN and CDR2 as SYDVKM. The CDR3 consists of 14 residues. Losses at the gene ends were 1 base for V and 5 bases for J; bases not matched to a gene: 5. In nucleotides, the CDR3 is TGTGCCAGCAGTTTATTAGGGAGGGGAAACGAGCAGTACTTC. Translation gives CASSLLGRGNEQYF.

This clone has only a few counts. The genes are TRBV6-5 and TRBJ1-5; D unclear. Germline lookup yields CDR1 MNHEY and CDR2 SVGAGI. CDR3 length: 14 residues. V lost 8 bases, J lost 1 base, and 12 bases lay in between. CDR3 protein: CASRLNWSNQPQHF. As DNA, the CDR3 is TGTGCCAGCCGCTTAAACTGGAGCAATCAGCCCCAGCATTTT.

V and J are TRBV9 and TRBJ1-2, with 10 positions matching TRBD1. Germline V CDR1 and CDR2: SGDLS, YYNGEE. J was trimmed by 1 base and V by 7 bases; bases with no gene match: 10. The CDR3 is 16 amino acids. This chain's CDR3 is CASCPGQGLINYGYTF. CDR3 nucleotides: TGTGCCAGCTGTCCGGGACAGGGGCTTATTAACTATGGCTACACCTTC.

The chain is built from TRBV5-1 and TRBJ2-7; no clear D. Germline CDR1 is SGHRS and CDR2 is YFSETQ. V lost 2 bases to trimming and J lost 2 bases, with 23 bases between them. The CDR3 consists of 18 residues. The CDR3 sequence is CASSLNSLRSGDTYEQYF. For the CDR3, the DNA is TGCGCCAGCAGCTTAAATAGTTTGCGTTCGGGCGACACCTACGAGCAGTACTTC. Variable domain in full (rest from reference TRBV5-1 and TRBJ2-7): KAGVTQTPRYLIKTRGQQVTLSCSPISGHRSVSWYQQTPGQGLQFLFEYFSETQRNKGNFPGRFSGRQFSNSRSEMNVSTLELGDSALYLCASSLNSLRSGDTYEQYFGPGTRLTVT.

The J gene is TRBJ1-2, the V gene TRBV7-9; D remains ambiguous. The CDR3 totals 13 residues. Trimming cost V 9 bases and J 6 bases, with 17 bases left between them. Germline V gives CDR1 SEHNR, CDR2 FQNEAQ (reference sequence). The CDR3 region has the DNA TGTGCCAGTGGAAAAGAGAGGTGGGATGGCTACACCTTC. It is translated as CASGKERWDGYTF.

V gene TRBV28 combines with J gene TRBJ2-1, with 10 positions matching TRBD2. Germline CDR1 is MDHEN and CDR2 is SYDVKM. The CDR3 length is 15 residues. V gave up 3 bases and J gave up 9 bases; unmatched junction bases: 8. The DNA of the CDR3 is TGTGCCAGCAGTTTTCATCTAGCGGGGGTGGTTGAGCAGTTCTTC. Its protein product is CASSFHLAGVVEQFF.

This clone turned up a few times. This chain joins TRBV4-1 and TRBJ1-2; the D gene is possibly TRBD1 (5 bases). The CDR3 consists of 15 residues. The germline gives CDR1 MGHRA, CDR2 YSYEKL. Trimming shortened V by 2 bases and J by 4 bases, and 14 bases separated the two germline ends. The CDR3 protein is CASSQPGRRTYGYTF. The CDR3 DNA is TGCGCCAGCAGCCAACCGGGACGAAGGACCTATGGCTACACCTTC.

The chain employs TRBV5-1 and TRBJ2-7, with 7 bases aligning to TRBD1. The junction had 12 bases not matched to a gene; V was cut back by 6 bases and J by 0 bases. CDR3 length equals 16 residues. The V gene's germline CDR1 is SGHRS and CDR2 YFSETQ. The CDR3 reads CASTRGGDRSSYEQYF. The CDR3 DNA is TGCGCCAGCACCCGTGGTGGGGACAGAAGCTCCTACGAGCAGTACTTC.

The chain couples TRBV7-2 to TRBJ1-1; D unclear. The V gene lost 1 base and the J gene lost 8 bases, with 5 bases spanning the gap. The germline gives CDR1 SGHTA, CDR2 FQGNSA. The CDR3 extends over 11 amino acids. As DNA, the CDR3 is TGTGCCAGCAGCTTAGTGTCAGAAGCTTTCTTT. This gives the protein CASSLVSEAFF.

J is TRBJ1-5 and V is TRBV28; no reliable D call. Trimming left V 6 bases short and J 4 bases short, with 7 bases between. The CDR3 contains 12 residues. Germline V gene lookup returns CDR1 MDHEN and CDR2 SYDVKM. This CDR3 reads CASRAGNQPQHF. DNA of the CDR3: TGTGCCAGCAGGGCGGGGAATCAGCCCCAGCATTTT.

This clone was seen a few times. This chain's CDR3 is CAWSSKTTSAYGYTF. The CDR3 nucleotides are TGTGCCTGGAGTAGTAAGACAACCTCGGCCTATGGCTACACCTTC. The rearrangement links TRBV30 to TRBJ1-2; D not resolved. Germline V lookup: CDR1 GTSNPN, CDR2 SVGIG (reference sequence). CDR3 length equals 15 residues. The V end lost 2 bases, the J end lost 4 bases, and 17 bases lay between the germline ends.